This passage covers 6 T cell receptor beta chains from one sample sequenced in a study of T-cell reconstitution after alpha-beta-depleted transplantation in children. Unique molecular identifiers were built into the TCRbeta library. TCRdb reanalysed the PCR reads using MiXCR and keeps one entry per CDR3 protein. The sample has a few hundred thousand distinct CDR3 sequences, over 10% seen once. Sequences were derived from PBMCs, mostly from graft donor cells, sampled 360 days after TCRalphabeta/CD19-depleted stem cell transplant. These receptors were obtained from a male patient younger than 18 who had a stem cell transplant for acute myeloid leukemia, so the T cells may come from the graft donor.

In the case of this clonotype: Given a much more abundant clone one base away, this may be a read error. The rearrangement uses TRBV28 and TRBJ2-1, with D unresolved. This CDR3 region has 12 residues. Germline V lookup: CDR1 MDHEN, CDR2 SYDVKM. CDR3 bases: TGTGCCAGCGGTTTAAGGGCGGTGGGGCAGTTCTTC. Its protein product is CASGLRAVGQFF.

This chain uses TRBV25-1 with TRBJ2-5, with D uncertain. V shed 1 base and J shed 6 bases, with 12 bases lying between them. CDR1 and CDR2 (germline): MGHDK, SYGVNS. There are 14 residues in the CDR3. The CDR3 sequence is CASSEWNGSKTQYF. The CDR3 coding sequence is TGTGCCAGCAGTGAATGGAATGGGTCGAAGACCCAGTACTTC.

This clonotype showed up just a few times. The chain is built from TRBV11-2 and TRBJ2-1; D is unresolved. The CDR3 covers 14 residues. Per germline, CDR1 SGHAT and CDR2 FQNNGV. V was clipped by 5 bases and J by 5 bases, with 13 bases between them. The CDR3 coding sequence is TGTGCCAGCAGCCCCCTTCGGCCTGACAATGAGCAGTTCTTC. It codes for CASSPLRPDNEQFF.

The chain is built from TRBV20-1 and TRBJ2-5, with D possibly matching TRBD2 (6 bases). CDR1 is DFQATT and CDR2 is SNEGSKA in the germline V gene (reference sequence). The CDR3 is 12 residues long. The CDR3 sequence: CLVSGFQETQYF. In DNA, the CDR3 is TGCCTCGTAAGCGGGTTCCAAGAGACCCAGTACTTC.

The CDR3 region is CASSLASLYEQYF. CDR3 in DNA: TGCGCCAGCAGCTTGGCCAGCCTGTACGAGCAGTACTTC. The V call is TRBV5-1, the J call TRBJ2-7, with D unresolved. The CDR3 loop spans 13 amino acids. Germline V gene lookup returns CDR1 SGHRS and CDR2 YFSETQ. V gave up 0 bases and J gave up 4 bases, with 8 bases separating them.

V is TRBV7-9 and J is TRBJ2-2, with a tentative D call TRBD1 (7 bases). V lost 4 bases and J 5 bases, leaving 14 bases between the germline ends. The CDR3 loop spans 15 amino acids. The germline V gene encodes CDR1 SEHNR and CDR2 FQNEAQ (reference sequence). In nucleotides, the CDR3 is TGTGCCAGCAGCTCACAGACAGGGAGGACCGGGGAGCTGTTTTTT. Translation: CASSSQTGRTGELFF.